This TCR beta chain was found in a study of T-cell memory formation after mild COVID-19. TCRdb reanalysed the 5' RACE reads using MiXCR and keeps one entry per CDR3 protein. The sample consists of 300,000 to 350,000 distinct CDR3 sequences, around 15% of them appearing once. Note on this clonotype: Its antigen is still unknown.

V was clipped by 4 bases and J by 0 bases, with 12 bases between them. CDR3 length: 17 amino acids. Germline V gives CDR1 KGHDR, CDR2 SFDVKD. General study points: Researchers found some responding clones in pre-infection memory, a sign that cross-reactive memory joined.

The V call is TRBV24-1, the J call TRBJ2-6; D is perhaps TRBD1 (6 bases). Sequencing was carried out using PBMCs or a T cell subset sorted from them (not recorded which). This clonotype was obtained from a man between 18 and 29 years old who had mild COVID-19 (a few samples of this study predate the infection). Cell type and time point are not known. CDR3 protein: CATSDGQISSGANVLTF. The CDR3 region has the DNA TGTGCCACCAGTGACGGACAGATAAGCTCTGGGGCCAACGTCCTGACTTTC.